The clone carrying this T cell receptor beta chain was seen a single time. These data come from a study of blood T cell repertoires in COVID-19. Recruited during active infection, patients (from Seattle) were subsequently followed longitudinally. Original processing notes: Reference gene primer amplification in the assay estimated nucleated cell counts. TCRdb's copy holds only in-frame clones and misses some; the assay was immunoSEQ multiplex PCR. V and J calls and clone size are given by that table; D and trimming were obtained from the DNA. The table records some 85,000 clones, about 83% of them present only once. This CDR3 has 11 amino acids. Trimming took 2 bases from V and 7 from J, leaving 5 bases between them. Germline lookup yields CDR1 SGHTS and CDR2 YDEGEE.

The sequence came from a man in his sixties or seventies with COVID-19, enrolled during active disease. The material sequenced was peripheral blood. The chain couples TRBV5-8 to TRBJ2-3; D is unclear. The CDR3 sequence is CASSFAYTQYF. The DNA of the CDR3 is TGTGCCAGCAGCTTTGCGTATACGCAGTATTTT.